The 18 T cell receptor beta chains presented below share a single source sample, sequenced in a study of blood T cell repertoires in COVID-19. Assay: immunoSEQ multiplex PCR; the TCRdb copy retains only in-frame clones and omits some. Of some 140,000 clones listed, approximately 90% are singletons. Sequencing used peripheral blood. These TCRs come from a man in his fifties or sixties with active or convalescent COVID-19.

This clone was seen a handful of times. The CDR3 region has the DNA TGTGCCAGCAGGTCAGGGTCGCGCTACGATTGGGAGCAGTACTTC. This codes for CASRSGSRYDWEQYF. V gene TRBV27 combines with J gene TRBJ2-7, with D tentatively TRBD1 (5 bases). Trimming cost V 6 bases and J 7 bases, with 22 bases left between them. The CDR3 is 15 residues long. Germline V gene data show CDR1 as MNHEY and CDR2 as SMNVEV (reference sequence).

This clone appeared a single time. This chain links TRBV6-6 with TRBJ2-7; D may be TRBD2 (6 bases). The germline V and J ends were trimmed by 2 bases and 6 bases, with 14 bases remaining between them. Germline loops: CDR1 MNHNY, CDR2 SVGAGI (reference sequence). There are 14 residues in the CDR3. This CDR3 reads CASSYETRISEQYF. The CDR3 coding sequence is TGTGCCAGCAGTTACGAGACTAGGATTAGCGAGCAGTACTTC.

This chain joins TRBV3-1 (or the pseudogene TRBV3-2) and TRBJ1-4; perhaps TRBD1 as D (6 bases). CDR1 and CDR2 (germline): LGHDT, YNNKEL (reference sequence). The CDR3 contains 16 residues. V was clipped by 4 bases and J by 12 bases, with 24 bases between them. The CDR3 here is CASSPIYSDRPEELFF. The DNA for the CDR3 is TGTGCCAGCAGCCCTATCTATTCCGACAGGCCCGAGGAACTGTTTTTT.

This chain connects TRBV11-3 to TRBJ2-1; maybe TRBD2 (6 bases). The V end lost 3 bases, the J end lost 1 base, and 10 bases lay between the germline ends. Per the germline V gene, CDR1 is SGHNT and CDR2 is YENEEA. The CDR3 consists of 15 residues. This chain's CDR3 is CASSFTLASYNEQFF. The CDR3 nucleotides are TGTGCCAGCAGCTTTACCCTAGCGTCCTACAATGAGCAGTTCTTC.

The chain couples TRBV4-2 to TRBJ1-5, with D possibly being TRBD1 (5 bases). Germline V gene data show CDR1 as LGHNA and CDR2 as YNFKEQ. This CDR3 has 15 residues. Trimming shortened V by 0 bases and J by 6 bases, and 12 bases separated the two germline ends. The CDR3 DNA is TGTGCCAGCAGCCAAGACCTCGGTGGGGCTCAGCCCCAGCATTTT. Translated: CASSQDLGGAQPQHF.

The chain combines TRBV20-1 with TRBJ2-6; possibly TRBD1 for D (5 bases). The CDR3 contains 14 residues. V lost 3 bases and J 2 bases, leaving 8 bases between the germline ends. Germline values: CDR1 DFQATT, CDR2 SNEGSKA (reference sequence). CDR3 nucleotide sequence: TGCAGTGCTAGTGTAGGGGCTGGGGCCAACGTCCTGACTTTC. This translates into CSASVGAGANVLTF.

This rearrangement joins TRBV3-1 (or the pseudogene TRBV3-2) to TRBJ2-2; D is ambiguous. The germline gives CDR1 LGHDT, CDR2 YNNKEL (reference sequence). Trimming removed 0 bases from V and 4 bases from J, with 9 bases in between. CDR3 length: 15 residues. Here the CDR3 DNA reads TGTGCCAGCAGCCAAGATCATAGTGGCACCGGGGAGCTGTTTTTT. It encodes CASSQDHSGTGELFF.

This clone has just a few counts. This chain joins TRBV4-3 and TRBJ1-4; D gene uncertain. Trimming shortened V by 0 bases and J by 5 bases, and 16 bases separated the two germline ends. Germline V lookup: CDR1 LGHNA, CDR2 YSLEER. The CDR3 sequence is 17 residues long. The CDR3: CASSQDWAGELNEKLFF. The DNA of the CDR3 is TGCGCCAGCAGCCAAGATTGGGCGGGAGAACTGAATGAAAAACTGTTTTTT.

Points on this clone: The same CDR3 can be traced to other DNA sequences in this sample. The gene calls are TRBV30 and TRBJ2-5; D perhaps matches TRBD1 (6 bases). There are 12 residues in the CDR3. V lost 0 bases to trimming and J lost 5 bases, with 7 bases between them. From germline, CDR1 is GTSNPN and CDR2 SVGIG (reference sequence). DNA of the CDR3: TGTGCCTGGAGTGTCCAGGGGGAGACCCAGTACTTC. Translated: CAWSVQGETQYF.

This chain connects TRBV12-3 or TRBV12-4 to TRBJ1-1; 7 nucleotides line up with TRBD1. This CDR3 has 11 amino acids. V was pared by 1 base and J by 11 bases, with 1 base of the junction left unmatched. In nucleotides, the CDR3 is TGTGCCAGCAGTTTAGAGGGGGCGGCTTTCTTT. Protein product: CASSLEGAAFF.

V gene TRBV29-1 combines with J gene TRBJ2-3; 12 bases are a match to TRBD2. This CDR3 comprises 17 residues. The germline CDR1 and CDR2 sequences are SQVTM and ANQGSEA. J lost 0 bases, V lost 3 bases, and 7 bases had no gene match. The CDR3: CSVETSGREGSTDTQYF. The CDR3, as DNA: TGCAGCGTTGAGACTAGCGGGAGAGAGGGTAGCACAGATACGCAGTATTTT.

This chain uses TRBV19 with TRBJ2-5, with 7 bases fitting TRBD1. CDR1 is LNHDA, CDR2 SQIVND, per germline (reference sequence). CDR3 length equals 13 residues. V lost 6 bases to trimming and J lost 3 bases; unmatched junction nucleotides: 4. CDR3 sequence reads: CASRRQGEETQYF. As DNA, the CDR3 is TGTGCCAGTAGGAGACAGGGTGAAGAGACCCAGTACTTC.

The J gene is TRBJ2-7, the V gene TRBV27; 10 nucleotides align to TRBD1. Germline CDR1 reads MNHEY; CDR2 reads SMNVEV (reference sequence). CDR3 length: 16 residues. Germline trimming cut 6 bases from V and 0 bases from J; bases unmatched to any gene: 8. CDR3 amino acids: CASSSRGQGSSYEQYF. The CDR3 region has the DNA TGTGCCAGCAGCTCAAGGGGACAGGGGAGCTCCTACGAGCAGTACTTC.

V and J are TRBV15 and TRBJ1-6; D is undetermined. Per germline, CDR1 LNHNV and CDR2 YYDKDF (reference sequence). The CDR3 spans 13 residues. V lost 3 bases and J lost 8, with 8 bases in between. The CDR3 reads CATSRKLDSPLHF. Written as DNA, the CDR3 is TGTGCCACCAGCAGGAAGTTAGATTCACCCCTCCACTTT.

The CDR3 here is CAWSLGTRSGNTIYF. The CDR3 nucleotides read TGTGCCTGGAGTCTGGGCACCCGCTCTGGAAACACCATATATTTT. The V call is TRBV30, the J call TRBJ1-3; D is undetermined. CDR1 is GTSNPN, CDR2 SVGIG, per germline (reference sequence). The CDR3 consists of 15 residues. Trimming left V 2 bases short and J 0 bases short, with 11 bases between.

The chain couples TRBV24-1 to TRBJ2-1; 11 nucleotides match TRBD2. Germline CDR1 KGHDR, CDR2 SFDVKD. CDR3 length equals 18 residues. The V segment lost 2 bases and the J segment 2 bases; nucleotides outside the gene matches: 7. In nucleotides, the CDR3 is TGTGCCACCAGTGATTCCGGGACTAGCGGAGCCCCCTACAATGAGCAGTTCTTC. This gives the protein CATSDSGTSGAPYNEQFF.

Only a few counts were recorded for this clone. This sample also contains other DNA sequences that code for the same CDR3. CDR3 sequence: CASSSGGARTDTQYF. The CDR3 DNA is TGTGCCAGCAGCAGCGGGGGGGCTCGCACAGATACGCAGTATTTT. This rearrangement joins TRBV3-1 (or the pseudogene TRBV3-2) to TRBJ2-3; 10 positions agree with TRBD2. V was pared by 5 bases and J by 1 base, with 3 bases of the junction left unmatched. CDR1 and CDR2 (germline): LGHDT, YNNKEL (reference sequence). The CDR3 contains 15 residues.

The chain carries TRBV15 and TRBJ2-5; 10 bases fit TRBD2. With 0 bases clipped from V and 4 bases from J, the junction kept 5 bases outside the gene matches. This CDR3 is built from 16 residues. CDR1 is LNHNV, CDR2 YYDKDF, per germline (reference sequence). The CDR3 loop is CATSRDGASGGETQYF. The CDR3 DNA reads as TGTGCCACCAGCAGAGATGGAGCTAGCGGGGGAGAGACCCAGTACTTC.